This is a list of T cell receptor beta chains from one sample in a study of radiotherapy plus CTLA-4 blockade in lung cancer. Clones were sequenced by immunoSEQ multiplex PCR, and TCRdb holds only the in-frame ones, with some missing. Among some 110,000 clones listed, under 90% were seen once. Here the sequenced sample was peripheral blood, taken from a patient treated with radiotherapy plus ipilimumab. The receptors were sampled from a human donor with non-small cell lung cancer that progressed on radiotherapy plus ipilimumab. Some clones in this sample may be carry-over from other donors' samples. Both conserved end residues are part of each CDR3. A D gene is named only where the DNA matches it firmly. Expanded clones get a size class; other rows say once, few or many, or leave the size out.

>-|TRBV5-4|TRBD1|15|TRBJ1-6
TGTGCCAGCAGCTCATACGAAGGGACAGGCCCACCCCTCCACTTT
CASSSYEGTGPPLHF
>-|TRBV18|-|14|TRBJ1-2
TGTGCCAGCTCACCAACGGCGGACGACTATGGCTACACCTTC
CASSPTADDYGYTF
>-|TRBV6-1|TRBD2|15|TRBJ2-3
TGTGCCAGCAGTGAATCGCTAGCGGGGCCAGATACGCAGTATTTT
CASSESLAGPDTQYF
>-|TRBV5-5|-|17|TRBJ1-5
TGTGCCAGCAGCCATTGGCCGACCCAGAATAGCAATCAGCCCCAGCATTTT
CASSHWPTQNSNQPQHF
>-|TRBV15|-|16|TRBJ1-2
TGTGCCACCAGCAGAGATTTACGCAAAGCTAACTATGGCTACACCTTC
CATSRDLRKANYGYTF
>-|TRBV7-9|-|12|TRBJ1-2
TGTGCCAGCTGGGGGTTCGCCTATGGCTACACCTTC
CASWGFAYGYTF
>-|TRBV10-3|TRBD2|16|TRBJ2-1
TGTGCCATCAGTGAGTCTGGCGGGGGGGATATATATGAGCAGTTCTTC
CAISESGGGDIYEQFF
>-|TRBV7-2|-|13|TRBJ1-2
TGTGCCAGCAGCTTAGGGACAGTCTATGGCTACACCTTC
CASSLGTVYGYTF
>-|TRBV2|-|13|TRBJ1-2
TGTGCCAGCAGTGAAAGCGGGGGCTATGGCTACACCTTC
CASSESGGYGYTF
>-|TRBV7-8|-|18|TRBJ2-6
TGTGCCAGCAGCTTAGGTGGCAGGGGAGTTTCTGGGGCCAACGTCCTGACTTTC
CASSLGGRGVSGANVLTF
>-|TRBV4-3|-|16|TRBJ1-2
TGCGCCAGCAGCCAAGACCGGGCGGCCAGGGGAGATGGCTACACCTTC
CASSQDRAARGDGYTF
>-|TRBV18|-|13|TRBJ2-7
TGTGCCAGCTCCCCTGAGCAAATCTACGAGCAGTACTTC
CASSPEQIYEQYF
>-|TRBV18|TRBD1|16|TRBJ1-2
TGTGCCAGCTCACCACGTATAACAGGGGTGGAATTTGGCTACACCTTC
CASSPRITGVEFGYTF
>-|TRBV5-1|TRBD2|15|TRBJ2-1
TGCGCCAGCAGCAGGGGGACTAGCGGGGAATATGAGCAGTTCTTC
CASSRGTSGEYEQFF
>once|TRBV6-1|TRBD1|14|TRBJ2-7
TGTGCCAGCAGTGAACGGGACAGGGGACACGAGCAGTACTTC
CASSERDRGHEQYF
>-|TRBV28|TRBD1|16|TRBJ2-1
TGTGCCAGCAGTTTACCCGGGACAGGGGGCGCGAATGAGCAGTTCTTC
CASSLPGTGGANEQFF
>-|TRBV6-6|TRBD1|16|TRBJ2-7
TGTGCCAGCAGTTACTCCTCTGGACAGGCCTCCTACGAGCAGTACTTC
CASSYSSGQASYEQYF
>-|TRBV6-6|-|14|TRBJ2-7
TGTGCCAGCAGCCCTAGAGGTTGGGGCTACGAGCAGTACTTC
CASSPRGWGYEQYF
>-|TRBV6-4|TRBD2|16|TRBJ2-7
TGTGCCAGCAGTGACTCGCCTAGCGGGGCCAACTACGAGCAGTACTTC
CASSDSPSGANYEQYF
>-|TRBV12-5|TRBD2|15|TRBJ2-7
TGTGCTAGTGGCCGGGGAGGGATGGGTCTCTCCGAGCAGTACTTC
CASGRGGMGLSEQYF
>-|TRBV5-4|TRBD2|15|TRBJ2-1
TGTGCCAGCAGCTTAGCGGGGGGAACCTACAATGAGCAGTTCTTC
CASSLAGGTYNEQFF
>few|TRBV19|-|15|TRBJ2-7
TGTGCCAGTAGTATAGTTCCGCGTTTGCCCTACGAGCAGTACTTC
CASSIVPRLPYEQYF
>-|TRBV9|TRBD2|16|TRBJ2-5
TGTGCCAGCAGCGTAGGGCTAGCGGGCCTCCGAGAGACCCAGTACTTC
CASSVGLAGLRETQYF
>few|TRBV28|-|11|TRBJ1-1
TGTGCCAGCAGTTTAGGACAATCCGCTTTCTTT
CASSLGQSAFF
>few|TRBV28|TRBD2|14|TRBJ2-7
TGTGCCAGCAGAGCTAGCGGGGCCTTCTACGAGCAGTACTTC
CASRASGAFYEQYF
>-|TRBV5-8|-|13|TRBJ1-1
TGTGCCAGCAGCCCCGGACCAAACACTGAAGCTTTCTTT
CASSPGPNTEAFF
>-|TRBV4-2|-|15|TRBJ1-1
TGTGCCAGCAGGAAGGATACAGGGTCGGACACTGAAGCTTTCTTT
CASRKDTGSDTEAFF